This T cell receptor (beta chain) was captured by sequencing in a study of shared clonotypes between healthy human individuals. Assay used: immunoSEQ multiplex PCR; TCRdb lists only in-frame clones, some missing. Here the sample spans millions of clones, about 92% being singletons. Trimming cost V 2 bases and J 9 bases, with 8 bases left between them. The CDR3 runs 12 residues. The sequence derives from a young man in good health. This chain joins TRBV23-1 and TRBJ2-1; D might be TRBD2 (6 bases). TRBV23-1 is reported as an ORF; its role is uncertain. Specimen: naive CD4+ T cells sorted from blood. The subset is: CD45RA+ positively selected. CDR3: CASSQRETEQFF. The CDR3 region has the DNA TGCGCCAGCAGTCAACGGGAGACTGAGCAGTTCTTC.